These T cell receptor beta chains were read from a single sample in a study of blood T cells in healthy people across ages. Each CDR3 protein gets one entry after TCRdb re-called the 5' RACE reads with MiXCR. This repertoire shows hundreds of thousands of distinct CDR3 sequences, roughly three fifths found once; its top ten account for 20% to 30%. Sequenced input: blood. The receptors were sampled from a man aged 35 to 55 in good health. Each CDR3 is given with its conserved first and last residue. Fields, in order: J gene, V gene, D gene, clone size, CDR3 DNA, CDR3 protein. D genes are given only for firm matches. Rows may omit the clone size; those that give it use once, few, many or a size class.

J gene: TRBJ1-2; V gene: TRBV6-5; D gene: -; clone size: once; CDR3 DNA: TGTGCCAGAAGCTCGACCCTCGGGGGAGTAGGCTACACCTTC; CDR3 protein: CARSSTLGGVGYTF
J gene: TRBJ2-1; V gene: TRBV11-1; D gene: -; clone size: -; CDR3 DNA: TGTGCCAGCAGCTTAGCGGGGGGCTCGCCGGTTATTCCCCTGAATGAGCAGTTCTTC; CDR3 protein: CASSLAGGSPVIPLNEQFF
J gene: TRBJ2-5; V gene: TRBV28; D gene: -; clone size: -; CDR3 DNA: TGTGCCAGCAGTGTAAGAGGGACTCAGGAGACCCAGTACTTC; CDR3 protein: CASSVRGTQETQYF
J gene: TRBJ1-6; V gene: TRBV7-2; D gene: -; clone size: -; CDR3 DNA: TGTGCCAGCAGCGAACAGTATAATTCACCCCTCCACTTT; CDR3 protein: CASSEQYNSPLHF
J gene: TRBJ2-7; V gene: TRBV15; D gene: TRBD2; clone size: -; CDR3 DNA: TGTGCCACCAGCAGAGATCCTAGCGGGAGCTCTGAGCAGTACTTC; CDR3 protein: CATSRDPSGSSEQYF
J gene: TRBJ2-7; V gene: TRBV5-1; D gene: -; clone size: -; CDR3 DNA: TGCGCCAGCAGCTTGCTAACGGGAGCTTCCTACGTGCAGTACTTC; CDR3 protein: CASSLLTGASYVQYF
J gene: TRBJ2-3; V gene: TRBV5-1; D gene: -; clone size: once; CDR3 DNA: TGCGCCAGCAGCTTGGAAGGCGGGGACACAGATACGCAGTATTTT; CDR3 protein: CASSLEGGDTDTQYF
J gene: TRBJ2-7; V gene: TRBV28; D gene: TRBD2; clone size: few; CDR3 DNA: TGTGCCAGCAGTTTTGGCGGGAGAGCTGCCGAGCAGTACTTC; CDR3 protein: CASSFGGRAAEQYF
J gene: TRBJ1-1; V gene: TRBV28; D gene: -; clone size: once; CDR3 DNA: TGTGCCAGCAGTTTTGGGAAGACTGAAGCTTTCTTT; CDR3 protein: CASSFGKTEAFF
J gene: TRBJ2-7; V gene: TRBV20-1; D gene: TRBD2; clone size: once; CDR3 DNA: TGCAGTGCTTCCATTGACGGGGGGGCAGGAGAGCAGTACTTC; CDR3 protein: CSASIDGGAGEQYF
J gene: TRBJ2-7; V gene: TRBV4-3; D gene: TRBD1; clone size: -; CDR3 DNA: TGCGCCAGCAGCCATTCTTTCGTTGGGACAGGGCTGGCCTACGAGCAGTACTTC; CDR3 protein: CASSHSFVGTGLAYEQYF
J gene: TRBJ1-2; V gene: TRBV6-1; D gene: TRBD1; clone size: once; CDR3 DNA: TGTGCCAGCGGTACCCAGACAGGGGGCTATGGCTACACCTTC; CDR3 protein: CASGTQTGGYGYTF
J gene: TRBJ1-6; V gene: TRBV4-3; D gene: -; clone size: -; CDR3 DNA: TGCGCCAGCAGCCAAGATCTAACGGGCTTTGGGTCACCCCTCCACTTT; CDR3 protein: CASSQDLTGFGSPLHF
J gene: TRBJ2-1; V gene: TRBV6-5; D gene: TRBD2; clone size: -; CDR3 DNA: TGTGCCAGCACCTCACTAGCGGGAGGACATAATGAGCAGTTCTTC; CDR3 protein: CASTSLAGGHNEQFF
J gene: TRBJ2-7; V gene: TRBV6-5; D gene: -; clone size: -; CDR3 DNA: TGTGCCAGCAGCACCGGGACATTCGCCTACGAGCAGTACTTC; CDR3 protein: CASSTGTFAYEQYF
J gene: TRBJ2-3; V gene: TRBV24-1; D gene: -; clone size: -; CDR3 DNA: TGTGCCACCAGTGAAGGACGAAGGATGGGAACAGATACGCAGTATTTT; CDR3 protein: CATSEGRRMGTDTQYF
J gene: TRBJ2-1; V gene: TRBV3-1; D gene: -; clone size: -; CDR3 DNA: TGTGCCAGCAGCCACTGGGACAAAATCTCCTACAATGAGCAGTTCTTC; CDR3 protein: CASSHWDKISYNEQFF
J gene: TRBJ2-5; V gene: TRBV6-1; D gene: -; clone size: -; CDR3 DNA: TGTGCCAGCACCTGGTCACAAGAGACCCAGTACTTC; CDR3 protein: CASTWSQETQYF
J gene: TRBJ2-1; V gene: TRBV6-2/TRBV6-3; D gene: TRBD1; clone size: many; CDR3 DNA: TGTGCCAGCAGTCCGGGACAGGCTGTTCAGGAGCAGTTCTTC; CDR3 protein: CASSPGQAVQEQFF
J gene: TRBJ2-7; V gene: TRBV6-5; D gene: -; clone size: -; CDR3 DNA: TGTGCCAGCAGCACCCGACCGCCTCAGGGGTACGAGCAGTACTTC; CDR3 protein: CASSTRPPQGYEQYF
J gene: TRBJ2-2; V gene: TRBV7-6; D gene: -; clone size: -; CDR3 DNA: TGTGCCAGCAGCTTAGTAGGAAGGGGCACCTCGAACACTGGGGAGCTGTTTTTT; CDR3 protein: CASSLVGRGTSNTGELFF
J gene: TRBJ1-1; V gene: TRBV9; D gene: -; clone size: -; CDR3 DNA: TGTGCCAGCGCAGCGATGACTGAAGCTTTCTTT; CDR3 protein: CASAAMTEAFF